The sequence of this T cell receptor (beta chain) was determined in a study of glioma-infiltrating T cells after dendritic cell vaccination. At the level of the study: Between the early 2000s and the early 2010s, patients got autologous tumor lysate-pulsed dendritic cell vaccines.

The PCR used 60 V beta and 13 J beta primers. Sequenced by immunoSEQ multiplex PCR; TCRdb stores in-frame clones only, minus some. Among approximately 90,000 clones, approximately 81% were seen once, and the ten largest hold around 2.9%. Germline V gives CDR1 SGHTA, CDR2 FQGNSA. The CDR3 loop spans 14 amino acids. V lost 5 bases to trimming and J lost 2 bases; unmatched junction nucleotides: 6. Sample: blood, taken before dendritic cell vaccination. The origin of this receptor is a human donor with glioblastoma. This chain joins TRBV7-2 and TRBJ2-7; 7 nucleotides match TRBD2. Here the CDR3 reads CASSQGLLTYEQYF. CDR3 DNA: TGTGCCAGCAGCCAGGGACTATTAACCTACGAGCAGTACTTC.